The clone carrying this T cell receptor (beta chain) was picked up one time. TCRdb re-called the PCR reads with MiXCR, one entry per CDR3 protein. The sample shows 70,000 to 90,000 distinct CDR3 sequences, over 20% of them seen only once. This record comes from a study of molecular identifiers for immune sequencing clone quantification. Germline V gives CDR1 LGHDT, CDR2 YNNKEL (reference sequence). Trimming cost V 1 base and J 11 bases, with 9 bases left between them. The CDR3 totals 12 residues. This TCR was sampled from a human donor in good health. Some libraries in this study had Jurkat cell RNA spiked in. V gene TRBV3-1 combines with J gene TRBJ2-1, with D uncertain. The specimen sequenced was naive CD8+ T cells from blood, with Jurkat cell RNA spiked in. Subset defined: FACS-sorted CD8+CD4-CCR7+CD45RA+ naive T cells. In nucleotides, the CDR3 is TGTGCCAGCAGCCAAGGTGTCTCTAAGCAGTTCTTC. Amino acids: CASSQGVSKQFF.